Given below is one TCR beta chain in context. Its antigen remains undetermined. According to the germline V gene, CDR1 reads SGHDT and CDR2 reads YYEEEE. From the cysteine through the phenylalanine, the CDR3 covers 15 amino acids. No nucleotide data were recorded. The listed sequencing device is Illumina HiSeq 2000. TCR beta cDNA libraries were prepared using 5'RACE template switching, which introduced a universal primer site and unique molecular identifiers. Priming for cDNA synthesis came from the TCR beta constant segment, and two successive PCR amplification steps followed. On the study's bioinformatics: MIGEC handled demultiplexing of the reads and grouping by UMI, while MiTCR was used to assemble and quantify clonotypes. Only TCR cDNA sequences supported by at least two reads were kept to exclude erroneous sequences. The tcR package was used for downstream repertoire analysis, and clonotypes were matched between fractions using CDR3 nucleotide sequence together with V segment. VDJmatch was used to annotate antigen specificity against VDJdb, with one amino acid substitution in CDR3 permitted. Each entry corresponds to one CDR3 protein sequence from reads that TCRdb reprocessed, and DNA is not given. These V and J calls are TCRdb output, not the study's own analysis. This sample's table carries approximately 460,000 distinct CDR3 sequences. The ten largest clones take up approximately 7% of the sample.

This specimen comes from a study of T cells expressing NK-cell markers (dated by TCRdb to 2019 to 2021). In terms of the full investigation: TCR beta-chain repertoires were profiled in sorted CD3+CD56+NKG2C+, CD3+CD56+NKG2C- and CD3+CD56-NKG2C+ T-cell subsets from roughly eight donors. Of the eight sequenced donors, seven were found to be HCMV-seropositive and one was found to be HCMV-seronegative. All eight donors whose samples were sequenced were randomly selected healthy volunteers, three of them men and five women. Illumina HiSeq 2000/2500, MiSeq or NextSeq was used to sequence libraries as 2 x 150 bp reads. Study-wide findings and limitations: Those dominant clonotypes were again the most abundant among CD3+CD56-NKG2C+ cells in a few donors, at about 25-60.1%. For several donors, the dominant CD3+CD56+NKG2C+ clonotypes were among the top 10 CD8+ clonotypes and accounted for about 1.0-7.5% of CD8+ T cells. It remained unclear whether the expanded NKG2C-expressing T cell clones were specific for HCMV antigens.

To determine HCMV serostatus, a commercial ELISA kit was used to detect HCMV-specific IgG in serum. Peripheral blood mononuclear cells were isolated from blood by Ficoll density gradient centrifugation. The clonotype originates from a woman between 18 and 75 years old in good health. Sequencing input: blood T cells: a sorted CD56 or NKG2C T cell subset, CD4+ or CD8+ T cells, or bulk PBMC T cells (not recorded which). This receptor chain uses TRBV5-6 and TRBJ2-3; TCRdb reports TRBD2, a call that lacks DNA to check it against. CDR3 loop: CASSLSVGLTDTQYF.